This TCR beta chain came from a study of cytomegalovirus exposure and HLA in healthy donors (dated by TCRdb to 2017 to 2019). For context, the study as a whole: According to a later analysis, one platform produced both the roughly 110 validation repertoires and the roughly 640 repertoires of the first cohort. To predict cytomegalovirus infection status, the study brought together high-throughput TCR immunosequencing, statistical association of individual TCRs with disease status, and machine learning. Besides the first cohort of about 730 subjects, a separate validation cohort made up of 120 different subjects was used. The study was designed to test whether signatures of past pathogen exposure could be identified by cataloging public T cell receptors. Beyond this particular receptor, the publication reports: A few of the identified cytomegalovirus-associated TCR beta chains were confirmed in vitro to be specific for cytomegalovirus antigens. The validation cohort had no HLA typing available for a later analysis, so co-occurrence within that cohort was assessed over all 110 or so repertoires. The authors suggested that the approach could potentially be generalized to other disease states and immunological phenotypes. The classifier was reported to diagnose cytomegalovirus status with high specificity and sensitivity in both the original cohort and the validation cohort. Subsequent analysis determined that TCRs grouped into clusters in the first cohort also showed a tendency toward co-occurrence across the 120 or so validation repertoires, and about 94% of cluster scores exceeded 0. In the study, approximately 160 TCR beta chains were listed as associated with cytomegalovirus. Across donors, most TCR sequences were observed very rarely, whereas some public TCRs were present in many individuals.

Library prep was done by the immunoSEQ multiplex PCR assay. Concerning the study's data processing: A statistical classification framework was built to diagnose cytomegalovirus status from the catalog of TCR beta chain sequences. The immuneACCESS repertoire file appears here via TCRdb, limited to in-frame rearrangements. These files lack a portion of the clones; in checked studies, under half of the deficit traces to unresolved V genes, and the cause of the others is not known. V and J calls and clone size are given by that table; D and trimming were obtained from the DNA. The sample data list 150,000 to 200,000 clones, and approximately 86% of these were observed just once. Approximately 2.4% of the sample comes from the top ten. As to this clone: What this receptor recognizes is not known. Per-base quality was not reported, and no clone a single base away is much larger than it.

V and J lose 0 bases and 1 base, and a span of 17 bases separates them. According to the germline V gene, CDR1 reads SGDLS and CDR2 reads YYNGEE. The CDR3 contains 17 residues, cysteine and phenylalanine counted. Here the CDR3 DNA is all that survives: 51 bases in frame from base 1. The donors belonged to the validation cohort of over a hundred subjects, which was separate from the roughly 700-subject first cohort. The chain links TRBV9 with TRBJ2-7; no D segment can be confidently identified. Sequenced input: PBMCs. This receptor was obtained from a young woman in good health and CMV-seronegative. The CDR3 reads CASSVGPTGSTSYEQYF. The DNA sequence reads TGTGCCAGCAGCGTAGGGCCCACCGGGTCAACTTCCTACGAGCAGTACTTC.